This T cell receptor (beta chain) appears in the sequencing data of a study of T cell repertoires in cytomegalovirus infection. In TCRdb, the reads were re-called with MiXCR into one record per CDR3 protein. This table holds some 900,000 distinct CDR3 sequences, about 30% found once. In the case of this clonotype: What it binds is unknown.

The CDR3 is 19 residues long. Germline V CDR1 and CDR2: SGHVS, FNYEAQ. Trimming shortened V by 8 bases and J by 2 bases, and 30 bases separated the two germline ends. The sample in question was cultured CD8+ T cells from PBMCs, obtained from culture after CMV antigen stimulation. The clonotype originates from a human donor in good health (CMV status not recorded). Some clones in this sample may be carry-over from other donors' samples. This sequence joins TRBV7-6 and TRBJ2-5; tentatively, D is TRBD1 (6 bases). CDR3 DNA: TGTGCCAGCCTCGATATCTCGGCGACAGGCCGATTTTCACAAGAGACCCAGTACTTC. It translates to CASLDISATGRFSQETQYF.